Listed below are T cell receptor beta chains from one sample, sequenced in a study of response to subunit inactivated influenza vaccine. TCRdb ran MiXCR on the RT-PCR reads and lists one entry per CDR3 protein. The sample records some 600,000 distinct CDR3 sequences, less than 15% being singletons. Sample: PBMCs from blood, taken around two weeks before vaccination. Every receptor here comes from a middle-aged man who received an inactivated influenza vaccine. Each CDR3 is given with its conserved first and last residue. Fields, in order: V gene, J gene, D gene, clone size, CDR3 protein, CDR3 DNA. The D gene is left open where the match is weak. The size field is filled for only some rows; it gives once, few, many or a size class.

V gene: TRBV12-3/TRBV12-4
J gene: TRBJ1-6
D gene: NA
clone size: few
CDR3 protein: CASSYRDNSPLHF
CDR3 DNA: TGTGCCAGCAGTTACAGGGACAATTCACCCCTCCACTTT

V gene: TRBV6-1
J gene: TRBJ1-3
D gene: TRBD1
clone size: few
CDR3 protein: CASSRDRGDGNTIYF
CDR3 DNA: TGTGCCAGCAGTCGGGACAGGGGGGACGGAAACACCATATATTTT

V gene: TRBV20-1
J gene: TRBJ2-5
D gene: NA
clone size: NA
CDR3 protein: CSASRQAETQYF
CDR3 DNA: TGCAGTGCTAGCAGACAGGCCGAGACCCAGTACTTC

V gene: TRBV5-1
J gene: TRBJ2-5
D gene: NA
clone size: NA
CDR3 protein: CASSFSTNRQETQYF
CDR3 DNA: TGCGCCAGCAGCTTTTCGACAAACCGACAAGAGACCCAGTACTTC

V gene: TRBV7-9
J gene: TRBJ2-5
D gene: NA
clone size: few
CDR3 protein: CASSLGRGPETQYF
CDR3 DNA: TGTGCCAGCAGCTTAGGGAGGGGGCCAGAGACCCAGTACTTC

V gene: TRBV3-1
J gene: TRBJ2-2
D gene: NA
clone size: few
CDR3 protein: CASSTNSNTGELFF
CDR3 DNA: TGTGCCAGCAGCACGAACTCGAACACCGGGGAGCTGTTTTTT

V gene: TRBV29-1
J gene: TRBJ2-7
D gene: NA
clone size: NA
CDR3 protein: CSVLEGDLRDEQYF
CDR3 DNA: TGCAGCGTCTTAGAGGGCGACCTTAGGGACGAGCAGTACTTC

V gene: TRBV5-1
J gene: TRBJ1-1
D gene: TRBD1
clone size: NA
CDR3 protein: CASSSIDRGVTEAFF
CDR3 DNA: TGCGCCAGCAGCTCTATAGACAGGGGTGTCACTGAAGCTTTCTTT

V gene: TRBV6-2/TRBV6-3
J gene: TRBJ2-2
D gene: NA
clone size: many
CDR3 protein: CASSVGSGELFF
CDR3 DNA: TGTGCCAGCAGTGTTGGAAGCGGGGAGCTGTTTTTT

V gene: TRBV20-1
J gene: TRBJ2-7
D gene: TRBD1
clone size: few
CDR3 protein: CSAGTGQFYEQYF
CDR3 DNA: TGCAGTGCTGGGACAGGGCAGTTTTACGAGCAGTACTTC

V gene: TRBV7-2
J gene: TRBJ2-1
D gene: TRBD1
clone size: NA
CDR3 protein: CASGRQGVNEQFF
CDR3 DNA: TGTGCCAGCGGCAGACAGGGGGTGAATGAGCAGTTCTTC

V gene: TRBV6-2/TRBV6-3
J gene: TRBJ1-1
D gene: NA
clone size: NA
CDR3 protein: CASSSDPRGTEAFF
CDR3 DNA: TGTGCCAGCAGTTCTGACCCGAGGGGCACTGAAGCTTTCTTT

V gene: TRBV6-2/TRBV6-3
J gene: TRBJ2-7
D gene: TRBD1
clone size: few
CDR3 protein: CASSYPPNRGRYEQYF
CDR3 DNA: TGTGCCAGCAGTTACCCTCCAAACAGGGGGCGATACGAGCAGTACTTC

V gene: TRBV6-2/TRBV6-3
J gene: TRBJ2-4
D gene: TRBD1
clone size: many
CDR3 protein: CASSYSIGQGQAKNIQYF
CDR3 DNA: TGTGCCAGCAGTTACTCGATAGGACAGGGGCAAGCCAAAAACATTCAGTACTTC

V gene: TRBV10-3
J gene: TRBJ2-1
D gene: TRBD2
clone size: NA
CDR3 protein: CATQPGLAGSLEQFF
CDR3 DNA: TGTGCCACCCAACCTGGACTAGCGGGATCACTTGAGCAGTTCTTC

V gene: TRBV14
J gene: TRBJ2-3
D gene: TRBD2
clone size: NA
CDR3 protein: CASSQVSPSGGAGTQYF
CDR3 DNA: TGTGCCAGCAGCCAAGTGTCCCCTAGCGGGGGGGCCGGTACGCAGTATTTT

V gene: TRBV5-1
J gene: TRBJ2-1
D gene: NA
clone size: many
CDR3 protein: CASSGRDGYNEQFF
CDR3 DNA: TGCGCCAGCAGCGGACGGGACGGGTACAATGAGCAGTTCTTC

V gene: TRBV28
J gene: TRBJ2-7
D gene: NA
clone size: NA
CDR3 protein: CASSTRAPYEQYF
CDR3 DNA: TGTGCCAGCAGTACCCGGGCGCCCTACGAGCAGTACTTC